Shown below are 27 T cell receptor beta chains from a single sample sequenced in a study of cytomegalovirus exposure and HLA in healthy donors. PCR primers comprised 60 Vbeta and 13 Jbeta primers. The table came from immunoSEQ multiplex PCR; TCRdb's copy has only in-frame clones and leaves some out. There are 150,000 to 200,000 clones in the sample; around 81% occur only once, and about 1.8% lies in the top ten. Sequenced: PBMCs. These receptors were taken from a man aged 18 to 29 in good health and CMV-seronegative.

This clone appeared once. J is TRBJ1-4 and V is TRBV7-9, with 7 bases matching TRBD1. V trimming: 1 base; J trimming: 4 bases; junction bases outside the gene matches: 6. The CDR3 is 16 amino acids. Germline V lookup: CDR1 SEHNR, CDR2 FQNEAQ (reference sequence). This CDR3 is CASSLEARDSNEKLFF. In DNA, the CDR3 is TGTGCCAGCAGCTTAGAGGCCCGGGACAGTAATGAAAAACTGTTTTTT.

CDR3 in amino acids: CASSYAGTDTGELFF. The CDR3 nucleotides read TGTGCCAGCAGTTATGCGGGGACAGACACCGGGGAGCTGTTTTTT. The gene calls are TRBV6-5 and TRBJ2-2; D is perhaps TRBD1 (7 bases). V lost 3 bases, J lost 3 bases, and 11 bases lay in between. The germline V gene has CDR1 MNHEY and CDR2 SVGAGI. This CDR3 contains 15 residues.

This clone came up a few times. The J gene is TRBJ2-3, the V gene TRBV5-1; 16 bases are shared with TRBD2. Germline V gene sequence: CDR1 SGHRS, CDR2 YFSETQ. The CDR3 spans 17 residues. The J segment lost 4 bases and the V segment lost 2 bases, leaving 4 bases of the junction unmatched. The CDR3 region has the DNA TGCGCCAGCAGCTTTACCGGGACTAGCGGGGGGGCAGATACGCAGTATTTT. Amino acids: CASSFTGTSGGADTQYF.

V gene TRBV15 combines with J gene TRBJ2-7; 8 bases fit TRBD2. From germline, CDR1 is LNHNV and CDR2 YYDKDF (reference sequence). V shed 5 bases, J shed 3 bases, and the junction held 3 bases outside the gene matches. This CDR3 is 13 amino acids long. Written as DNA, the CDR3 is TGTGCCACCAGCGGAAGCGGGGGCTACGAGCAGTACTTC. This encodes CATSGSGGYEQYF.

This clone appeared once. V is TRBV9 and J is TRBJ2-1; 14 bases map to TRBD2. Looked up from germline, CDR1 is SGDLS and CDR2 is YYNGEE. The junction had 17 bases not matched to a gene; V was cut back by 3 bases and J by 6 bases. The CDR3 spans 20 residues. CDR3 in amino acids: CASSAPTSGRAGGESNEQFF. The CDR3 region has the DNA TGTGCCAGCAGCGCTCCGACTAGCGGGAGGGCCGGGGGAGAAAGCAATGAGCAGTTCTTC.

The V gene is TRBV28, the J gene TRBJ2-3; 7 positions match TRBD1. Germline V gene lookup returns CDR1 MDHEN and CDR2 SYDVKM. The CDR3 is 16 amino acids. Trimming at V came to 3 bases and at J to 0 bases, leaving 6 bases not matched to a gene. CDR3 in amino acids: CASSLPQGDSTDTQYF. Written as DNA, the CDR3 is TGTGCCAGCAGTTTGCCCCAGGGGGACAGCACAGATACGCAGTATTTT.

The V call is TRBV19, the J call TRBJ1-3; D remains ambiguous. CDR1 is LNHDA and CDR2 is SQIVND in the germline V gene (reference sequence). Trimming took 4 bases from V and 0 from J, leaving 7 bases between them. The CDR3 loop spans 14 amino acids. CDR3 protein: CASSNQVSGNTIYF. The CDR3 DNA is TGTGCCAGTAGTAACCAGGTCTCTGGAAACACCATATATTTT.

The J gene is TRBJ2-3, the V gene TRBV27, with 13 nucleotides matching TRBD2. After removal of 5 bases from V and 6 bases from J, the junction contained 11 bases not matched to a gene. Germline V gene sequence: CDR1 MNHEY, CDR2 SMNVEV (reference sequence). CDR3 length: 17 residues. CDR3 sequence reads: CASSPGTSGTPLDTQYF. CDR3 bases: TGTGCCAGCAGTCCAGGGACTAGCGGGACGCCTTTGGATACGCAGTATTTT.

This rearrangement joins TRBV9 to TRBJ1-2; 8 nucleotides agree with TRBD1. This CDR3 spans 16 amino acids. Germline CDR1 is SGDLS and CDR2 is YYNGEE. V dropped 0 bases and J dropped 2; count of bases not matched to a gene: 6. The CDR3 region has the DNA TGTGCCAGCAGCGTAGGGGGGACAGGTGAAAACTATGGCTACACCTTC. Its protein is CASSVGGTGENYGYTF.

Worth noting for this clone: Here the CDR3 omits its conserved ending phenylalanine or tryptophan, so a read error is the likely source. The chain employs TRBV13 and TRBJ2-7; D remains ambiguous. Germline CDR1 and CDR2: PRHDT and FYEKMQ (reference sequence). The CDR3 spans 14 residues. The V end lost 1 base, the J end lost 4 bases, and 11 bases lay between the germline ends. In DNA, the CDR3 is TGTGCCAGCAGCTTAGCGAGACAATCTTACGAGCAGTACCTC. Translating gives CASSLARQSYEQYL.

This clone has just one count. This chain connects TRBV4-2 to TRBJ2-7; TRBD2 agrees at 14 bases. The CDR3 covers 15 residues. Trimming cost V 4 bases and J 10 bases; bases outside gene matches: 9. The germline V gene encodes CDR1 LGHNA and CDR2 YNFKEQ. This chain's CDR3 is CASSPNLGTSGSQYF. The CDR3 DNA follows: TGTGCCAGCAGCCCCAACCTAGGGACTAGCGGGAGTCAGTACTTC.

V and J are TRBV19 and TRBJ1-1, with 10 bases that match TRBD1. The germline V gene has CDR1 LNHDA and CDR2 SQIVND (reference sequence). V lost 5 bases to trimming and J lost 6 bases; unmatched junction nucleotides: 6. The CDR3 is made up of 14 amino acids. In DNA form, the CDR3 reads TGTGCCAGTAGTGTGACAGGGGGCCGGCCTGAAGCTTTCTTT. It encodes CASSVTGGRPEAFF.

Only one count was recorded for this clone. The chain combines TRBV14 with TRBJ1-5, with no clear D. V was trimmed by 1 base and J by 7 bases, leaving 8 bases between them. Germline values: CDR1 SGHDN, CDR2 FVKESK. CDR3 length: 13 amino acids. As DNA, the CDR3 is TGTGCCAGCAGCCAAGGGCTAGGCCAGCCCCAGCATTTT. It codes for CASSQGLGQPQHF. Full variable domain (remainder filled in from reference TRBV14 and TRBJ1-5): EAGVTQFPSHSVIEKGQTVTLRCDPISGHDNLYWYRRVMGKEIKFLLHFVKESKQDESGMPNNRFLAERTGGTYSTLKVQPAELEDSGVYFCASSQGLGQPQHFGDGTRLSIL.

Notes on this clone: The junction departs from the called germline gene at one end, perhaps through a read error. The chain is built from TRBV19 and TRBJ1-2; D is unclear. This CDR3 spans 15 amino acids. From germline, CDR1 is LNHDA and CDR2 SQIVND (reference sequence). CDR3 bases: TGTGCCTGTAGTAGTACATGGCCCCCTAACTATGGCTACACCTTC. Residues: CACSSTWPPNYGYTF.

Only a few counts were recorded for this clone. The chain uses TRBV2 and TRBJ2-6, with a possible D match to TRBD1 (6 bases). The CDR3 length is 15 residues. CDR1 SNHLY and CDR2 FYNNEI come from the germline V gene. V lost 4 bases and J 1 base, leaving 8 bases between the germline ends. CDR3 in DNA: TGTGCCAGCAGTGTAGACAGGTCTGGGGCCAACGTCCTGACTTTC. Protein product: CASSVDRSGANVLTF. Combining the CDR3 with reference TRBV2 and TRBJ2-6 gives the whole variable domain EPEVTQTPSHQVTQMGQEVILRCVPISNHLYFYWYRQILGQKVEFLVSFYNNEISEKSEIFDDQFSVERPDGSNFTLKIRSTKLEDSAMYFCASSVDRSGANVLTFGAGSRLTVL.

The V and J genes are TRBV10-1 and TRBJ2-7; tentatively, D is TRBD2 (6 bases). This CDR3 region has 12 residues. The germline gives CDR1 WNHNN, CDR2 SYGVQD (reference sequence). V lost 1 base to trimming and J lost 8 bases, with 9 bases between them. Written as DNA, the CDR3 is TGCGCCAGCAGTGAGTACGGGGGAAAGCAGTACTTC. It yields the protein CASSEYGGKQYF.

This chain joins TRBV6-1 and TRBJ2-7; 7 bases line up with TRBD2. Germline CDR1 reads MNHNS; CDR2 reads SASEGT. Unmatched junction bases numbered 12, after V lost 4 bases and J lost 0 bases. This CDR3 contains 17 residues. Here the CDR3 reads CASSASGLAATSYEQYF. As DNA, the CDR3 is TGTGCCAGCAGTGCCAGTGGGCTAGCGGCGACCTCCTACGAGCAGTACTTC.

The V call is TRBV25-1, the J call TRBJ2-6; 9 nucleotides agree with TRBD1. Germline CDR1 MGHDK, CDR2 SYGVNS. J gave up 0 bases and V 3 bases, and 6 bases lay outside the gene matches. This CDR3 is 18 amino acids long. DNA of the CDR3: TGTGCCAGCAGTGATTGGACAGGGGCCTTCTCTGGGGCCAACGTCCTGACTTTC. It encodes CASSDWTGAFSGANVLTF. The whole variable domain, filled in from reference TRBV25-1 and TRBJ2-6, reads EADIYQTPRYLVIGTGKKITLECSQTMGHDKMYWYQQDPGMELHLIHYSYGVNSTEKGDLSSESTVSRIRTEHFPLTLESARPSHTSQYLCASSDWTGAFSGANVLTFGAGSRLTVL.

J is TRBJ1-1 and V is TRBV9; 9 positions match TRBD1. The trim removed 7 bases at V and 5 bases at J, leaving 18 bases unmatched. The CDR3 is 17 residues long. Looked up from germline, CDR1 is SGDLS and CDR2 is YYNGEE. CDR3: CASPGQPGQGFGTEAFF. The CDR3 DNA reads TGTGCCAGCCCAGGGCAACCGGGACAGGGCTTTGGGACTGAAGCTTTCTTT.

CDR3 DNA: TGTGCCAGCAGCACAGATAACAATCAGCCCCAGCATTTT. Amino acid sequence: CASSTDNNQPQHF. The chain is built from TRBV11-2 and TRBJ1-5, with no clear D. This CDR3 comprises 13 residues. The V gene lost 5 bases and the J gene lost 3 bases, with 8 bases spanning the gap. Looked up from germline, CDR1 is SGHAT and CDR2 is FQNNGV.

The V gene is TRBV7-2, the J gene TRBJ1-4; D remains unclear. This CDR3 contains 16 residues. The germline gives CDR1 SGHTA, CDR2 FQGNSA. The V end was cut by 3 bases, the J end by 0 bases, with 11 bases between. The DNA for the CDR3 is TGTGCCAGCAGCTTCCTCGGGTTAGCAACTAATGAAAAACTGTTTTTT. As protein: CASSFLGLATNEKLFF.

This clone was detected once. V gene TRBV18 combines with J gene TRBJ2-6, with TRBD1 identical over 8 bases. V lost 2 bases, J lost 0 bases, and 6 bases stayed unmatched. Germline loops: CDR1 KGHSH, CDR2 LQKENI. This CDR3 comprises 18 residues. The CDR3 sequence: CASSPSGGGNSGANVLTF. The CDR3 region has the DNA TGTGCCAGCTCACCATCAGGGGGCGGAAACTCTGGGGCCAACGTCCTGACTTTC.

The chain uses TRBV7-8 and TRBJ1-2, with D perhaps TRBD1 (6 bases). Germline loops: CDR1 SGHVS, CDR2 FQNEAQ. Between the trimmed V and J ends, which lost 5 bases and 4 bases, there was a span of 11 bases. The length of the CDR3 is 13 residues. CDR3 DNA sequence: TGTGCCAGCAGCCGTGGACAGAGCTATGGCTACACCTTC. Amino acid sequence: CASSRGQSYGYTF.

This clone was picked up a small number of times. V gene TRBV7-2 combines with J gene TRBJ2-3; the match to TRBD2 covers 9 bases. The V and J ends lost 6 bases and 4 bases, in that order; junction bases with no gene match: 14. The V gene's germline CDR1 is SGHTA and CDR2 FQGNSA. The CDR3 covers 17 residues. The CDR3 loop reads CASRETNLAGTADTQYF. The CDR3 DNA reads TGTGCCAGCAGGGAAACTAATCTAGCGGGAACAGCAGATACGCAGTATTTT.

This chain uses TRBV28 with TRBJ2-4, with a tentative D call TRBD2 (5 bases). V was pared by 8 bases and J by 1 base, with 15 bases between. Per germline, CDR1 MDHEN and CDR2 SYDVKM. The CDR3 extends over 15 amino acids. CDR3 protein: CASQGGYAAKNIQYF. In DNA, the CDR3 is TGTGCCAGCCAAGGAGGTTACGCGGCCAAAAACATTCAGTACTTC.

V and J are TRBV9 and TRBJ2-1; 14 bases are shared with TRBD2. Germline V gives CDR1 SGDLS, CDR2 YYNGEE. CDR3 length equals 15 residues. V dropped 6 bases and J dropped 7; count of bases not matched to a gene: 6. The CDR3 is CASNPGTSGSNEQFF. CDR3 nucleotide sequence: TGTGCCAGCAATCCCGGGACTAGCGGGAGTAATGAGCAGTTCTTC.

This rearrangement joins TRBV5-4 to TRBJ2-4; 7 nucleotides align to TRBD2. The germline gives CDR1 SGHNT, CDR2 YYREEE (reference sequence). The CDR3 is 15 amino acids. The ends lost 4 bases at V and 7 bases at J; junction bases unmatched: 11. This chain's CDR3 is CASSHRGDASNIQYF. CDR3 nucleotides: TGTGCCAGCAGCCACCGGGGGGACGCCTCCAACATTCAGTACTTC.